This T cell receptor beta chain was sequenced during a study of blood T cell repertoires in COVID-19. Study context: The United States, Italy and Spain supplied acute and convalescent COVID-19 samples. From T cells, B-cell-depleted T cells, or PBMCs came the material, which was cDNA or gDNA.

The Seattle site enrolled patients during active infection and followed them longitudinally. Under the authors' procedure: The assay estimated nucleated cells by amplifying reference gene primers. Generated by immunoSEQ multiplex PCR, the TCRdb table keeps only in-frame clones and is missing some. The DNA gave D and trimming, while V, J and clone size come from that table. This sample carries roughly 150,000 clones, about four fifths of them seen once, and the ten largest clones take under 3.5%. The source material was peripheral blood. This TCR was sampled from a woman older than 75 with COVID-19, enrolled during active disease.

For the CDR3, the DNA is TGTGCCAGTAGTATCCAGGGGGCAGTAAGGTCACCCCTCCACTTT. It encodes CASSIQGAVRSPLHF. The V gene is TRBV19, the J gene TRBJ1-6; 8 bases line up with TRBD1. This CDR3 is 15 amino acids long. With V trimmed by 3 bases and J by 10 bases, 8 bases remained unmatched. CDR1 and CDR2 from the germline V gene are LNHDA and SQIVND (reference sequence).